This is a list of T cell receptor beta chains from one sample in a study of beta chain features in type 1 diabetes. Here immunoSEQ multiplex PCR was the method, and the copy in TCRdb shows in-frame clones only, minus some. Of about 140,000 clones in the sample, less than 9% were seen once. The sample consisted of central memory CD4+ T cells from blood. These receptors originate from a woman under 40 in good health. CDR3s include the opening cysteine and the closing phenylalanine or tryptophan. Rows may omit the clone size; those that give it use once, few, many or a size class.

clone_size v_call cdr3_aa
- TRBV7-9 CASSLSGTYNEQFF
- TRBV18 CATTPRTGENTEAFF
few TRBV7-3 CASSTSGSSNEQFF
- TRBV11-2 CASSLRDDSETKQETQYF
many TRBV28 CASSIAGGPYEQYF
- TRBV7-3 CASSLGGTVNTGELFF
- TRBV6-5 CASSLRQERYGYTF
few TRBV5-5 CASSLLGGNEQFF
- TRBV7-9 CASSEGGRGNTDTQYF
few TRBV5-1 CASSLPGLAGGSDEQFF
many TRBV29-1 CSVGYEETQYF
few TRBV4-1 CASSQLDRGEVEQYF
- TRBV18 CASSPGGAQPQHF
- TRBV7-8 CASSLLDRGSLDEQFF
many TRBV5-1 CASSLVQGEGETQYF
few TRBV7-2 CASSSRTSPQETQYF
many TRBV6-6 CASRGTSGTSYEQYF
few TRBV6-1 CASSAGQGSRGYTF
many TRBV28 CASSFAQIYYGYTF
few TRBV9 CASSASPLGDTQYF
few TRBV9 CASSAVSGSYNEQFF
- TRBV11-1 CASSLALGGGFNEQFF
few TRBV9 CASSVETGLSGANVLTF
few TRBV6-5 CASSYSGQRKVHEQFF
few TRBV7-3 CASSAQPTRNQETQYF
few TRBV7-2 CASSSRGLSTDTQYF
- TRBV6-5 CASRSGTGSYEQYF
many TRBV25-1 CASSDGGSGNEQFF
- TRBV7-2 CASSFPSGSIYEQYF
many TRBV7-2 CASSLGSSGRETQYF
many TRBV7-2 CASSPGQGREQYF
few TRBV18 CASSPRQGDSGANVLTF
- TRBV5-1 CASHPGHPQETQYF
medium-sized TRBV20-1 CSAPTDTEAFF
many TRBV9 CASNPSGNTDTQYF
many TRBV2 CATTQGRLTDTQYF
many TRBV4-3 CASSRLGETTYNEQFF
few TRBV27 CASSAPGQTEAFF
- TRBV7-9 CASSLPSAGNTIYF
few TRBV7-7 CASSSGTLYNEQFF
few TRBV11-3 CASSPGTSGNDEQFF
few TRBV21-1 CASSPDRAGNRPQHF
few TRBV15 CATSKDRDYIQYF
few TRBV9 CASSPVGRVNYNEQFF
few TRBV6-5 CASKRDRGTDTQYF
- TRBV5-4 CASSSERVTDTQYF
few TRBV7-8 CASSLGAVAYNEQFF
many TRBV5-1 CASFGQGGETQYF
few TRBV7-9 CASSLGQGLANNEQFF
- TRBV4-2 CASSQDFSQETQYF
few TRBV4-2 CASSQTGQGGQPQHF
few TRBV15 CATSIINEQFF
few TRBV29-1 CSIPGQGPWEFF
- TRBV7-9 CASSDWVLETQYF